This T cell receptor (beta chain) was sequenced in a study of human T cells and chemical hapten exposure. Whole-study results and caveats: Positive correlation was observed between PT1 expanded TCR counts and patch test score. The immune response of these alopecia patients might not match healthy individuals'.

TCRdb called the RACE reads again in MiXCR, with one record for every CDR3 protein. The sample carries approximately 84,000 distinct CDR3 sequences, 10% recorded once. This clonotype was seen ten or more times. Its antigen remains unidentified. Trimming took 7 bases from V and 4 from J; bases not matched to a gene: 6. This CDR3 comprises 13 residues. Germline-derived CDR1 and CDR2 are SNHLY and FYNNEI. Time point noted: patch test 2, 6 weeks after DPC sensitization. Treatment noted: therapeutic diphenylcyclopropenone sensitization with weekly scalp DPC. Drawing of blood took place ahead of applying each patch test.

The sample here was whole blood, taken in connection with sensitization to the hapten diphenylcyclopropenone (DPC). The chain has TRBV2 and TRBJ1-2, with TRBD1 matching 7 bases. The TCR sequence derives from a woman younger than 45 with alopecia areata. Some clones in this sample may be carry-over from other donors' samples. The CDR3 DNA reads TGTGCCAGCACCGCGGGACAGATCTATGGCTACACCTTC. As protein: CASTAGQIYGYTF.